Listed below are T cell receptor beta chains from one sample, sequenced in a study of cytotoxic CD8 clonotypes in ibrutinib-treated CLL. Profiled with immunoSEQ multiplex PCR; TCRdb holds only in-frame clones, not every one. The sample includes roughly 330,000 clones, over 55% of them seen just once. The sequencing here drew on PBMCs, taken after 36 months of ibrutinib treatment. These receptors all stem from a human donor with chronic lymphocytic leukemia. The CDR3 runs from the conserved cysteine through the conserved F or W. Fields, in order: clone size, V gene, J gene, D gene, CDR3 protein, CDR3 DNA. A D gene is named only where the DNA matches it firmly. Rows may omit the clone size; those that give it use once, few, many or a size class.

-	TRBV5-4	TRBJ2-7	-	CASSLGQQYREQYF	TGTGCCAGCAGCTTGGGGCAGCAGTATCGCGAGCAGTACTTC
-	TRBV29-1	TRBJ1-1	-	CSVAWVGNTEAFF	TGCAGCGTTGCGTGGGTTGGGAACACTGAAGCTTTCTTT
few	TRBV7-3	TRBJ2-1	-	CASSLTGGLGDEQFF	TGTGCCAGCAGCTTAACTGGAGGGTTAGGCGATGAGCAGTTCTTC
few	TRBV20-1	TRBJ2-7	-	CSASLVGEQYF	TGCAGTGCTAGTCTAGTAGGCGAGCAGTACTTC
few	TRBV28	TRBJ1-2	TRBD1	CASSTGTGANYGYTF	TGTGCCAGCAGTACCGGGACAGGGGCCAACTATGGCTACACCTTC
few	TRBV7-3	TRBJ2-7	-	CASSLVGAYEQYF	TGTGCCAGCAGCTTGGTAGGCGCCTACGAGCAGTACTTC
-	TRBV10-3	TRBJ2-7	TRBD1	CATQEPGQGYEQYF	TGTGCCACCCAAGAACCGGGACAGGGCTACGAGCAGTACTTC
once	TRBV7-8	TRBJ1-1	-	CASSSLLNTEAFF	TGTGCCAGCAGCTCCCTATTGAACACTGAAGCTTTCTTT
-	TRBV27	TRBJ2-5	-	CASSWRYQETQYF	TGTGCCAGCAGTTGGAGGTACCAAGAGACCCAGTACTTC
-	TRBV29-1	TRBJ2-2	-	CSVETGYTGELFF	TGCAGCGTTGAAACCGGGTACACCGGGGAGCTGTTTTTT
-	TRBV7-8	TRBJ2-1	-	CASSLGANEQFF	TGTGCCAGCAGCTTAGGGGCGAATGAGCAGTTCTTC
-	TRBV28	TRBJ2-1	-	CASSQAGQLSYNEQFF	TGTGCCAGCAGCCAAGCCGGACAGCTGAGCTACAATGAGCAGTTCTTC
-	TRBV7-8	TRBJ1-4	-	CASSLEMARGTNEKLFF	TGTGCCAGCAGCTTAGAAATGGCCAGGGGTACTAATGAAAAACTGTTTTTT
few	TRBV15	TRBJ2-2	-	CATSRDRAGELFF	TGTGCCACCAGCAGAGATCGGGCGGGGGAGCTGTTTTTT
-	TRBV29-1	TRBJ2-7	TRBD1	CSTWAGTGDDEQYF	TGCAGCACCTGGGCGGGGACAGGGGATGACGAGCAGTACTTC
-	TRBV4-2	TRBJ1-2	-	CASSQESGAYGYTF	TGTGCCAGCAGCCAAGAATCAGGGGCCTATGGCTACACCTTC
-	TRBV28	TRBJ1-5	-	CASTIGPRFVGQPQHF	TGTGCCAGCACCATAGGCCCTCGATTCGTGGGTCAGCCCCAGCATTTT
few	TRBV2	TRBJ1-1	-	CASRTIEAFF	TGTGCCAGCAGGACAATCGAAGCTTTCTTT
-	TRBV11-2	TRBJ2-3	-	CASSLTDTQYF	TGTGCCAGCAGCCTGACAGATACGCAGTATTTT
-	TRBV29-1	TRBJ2-7	-	CSVSRSSYEQYF	TGCAGCGTTTCTAGAAGCTCCTACGAGCAGTACTTC
few	TRBV5-1	TRBJ2-4	TRBD1	CASRTDPGQGVKNIQYF	TGCGCCAGCAGGACTGACCCGGGACAGGGAGTCAAAAACATTCAGTACTTC
-	TRBV10-3	TRBJ2-5	-	CAINARDSRETQYF	TGTGCCATCAACGCGCGCGATTCTAGGGAGACCCAGTACTTC
-	TRBV27	TRBJ2-7	TRBD2	CASSSRLAGPNYEQYF	TGTGCCAGCAGTTCGAGACTAGCGGGGCCAAACTACGAGCAGTACTTC
-	TRBV5-1	TRBJ1-1	-	CASSFTFTTEAFF	TGCGCCAGCAGCTTTACGTTTACCACTGAAGCTTTCTTT
-	TRBV4-1	TRBJ1-1	-	CASSQGGSRTEAFF	TGCGCCAGCAGCCAAGGTGGTTCTAGAACTGAAGCTTTCTTT
-	TRBV2	TRBJ2-5	TRBD1	CASSAGTGGFGETQYF	TGTGCCAGCAGTGCCGGGACAGGGGGCTTCGGTGAGACCCAGTACTTC
few	TRBV11-2	TRBJ2-5	TRBD2	CASSPITSGRETQYF	TGTGCCAGCAGCCCCATAACTAGCGGGAGAGAGACCCAGTACTTC
-	TRBV5-1	TRBJ2-1	-	CASRPGINNEQFF	TGCGCCAGCAGACCAGGGATTAACAATGAGCAGTTCTTC
-	TRBV7-3	TRBJ1-5	-	CASSLQARQPQHF	TGTGCCAGCAGCTTACAGGCAAGGCAGCCCCAGCATTTT
-	TRBV4-1	TRBJ1-1	-	CASSPARLHAEAFF	TGCGCCAGCAGCCCCGCGAGACTGCACGCTGAAGCTTTCTTT
-	TRBV5-4	TRBJ2-1	-	CASSRGRVLNEQFF	TGTGCCAGCAGCAGGGGCAGGGTCCTGAATGAGCAGTTCTTC
-	TRBV7-6	TRBJ1-1	TRBD1	CASSFEGQGNTEAFF	TGTGCCAGCAGCTTCGAAGGACAGGGGAACACTGAAGCTTTCTTT
few	TRBV19	TRBJ1-4	-	CASSIVLGEKLFF	TGTGCCAGTAGTATAGTCCTGGGGGAAAAACTGTTTTTT
-	TRBV14	TRBJ2-5	TRBD1	CASSARDRPRETQYF	TGTGCCAGCAGCGCGAGGGACAGACCCAGGGAGACCCAGTACTTC
-	TRBV29-1	TRBJ2-3	-	CSVTRLQGTQYF	TGCAGCGTTACCAGGCTTCAGGGTACGCAGTATTTT
-	TRBV28	TRBJ2-2	-	CASSLFRRAPGELFF	TGTGCCAGCAGTTTATTCCGACGGGCGCCCGGGGAGCTGTTTTTT
-	TRBV9	TRBJ2-1	-	CASSVGGGQGNEQFF	TGTGCCAGCAGCGTAGGGGGCGGGCAGGGCAATGAGCAGTTCTTC